The table lists the clone carrying this TCR beta chain with many counts. Antigen: not known. The data are from a study of neurological immune-mediated disorders. Regarding the study as a whole: Patients with HTLV-1-associated myelopathy had the highest level of TCR clonal expansion, whereas patients with multiple sclerosis had the lowest level, falling beneath the level found in healthy controls.

Stored at -80 C, 2 million PBMCs were the source of the unsorted libraries. TCRdb re-called the 5' RACE reads with MiXCR, one entry per CDR3 protein. The sample lists fewer than 80,000 distinct CDR3 sequences, 5.2% occurring once. This receptor was taken from a woman aged 25 to 39 with multiple sclerosis. Sequences were obtained from PBMCs.

The CDR3 DNA sequence: TGTGCCAGCGGCGGGGGGATCACAGATACGCAGTATTTT. Its protein is CASGGGITDTQYF. The chain employs TRBV28 and TRBJ2-3, with 8 bases fitting TRBD2. Germline V CDR1 and CDR2: MDHEN, SYDVKM. Losses at the gene ends were 8 bases for V and 2 bases for J; bases not matched to a gene: 3. The CDR3 runs to 13 residues.